This record covers a single TCR beta chain. The data derive from a study of blood T cell repertoires in COVID-19. Study overall: The United States, Italy and Spain supplied acute and convalescent COVID-19 samples. Sources were T cells, B-cell-depleted T cells, or PBMCs; the material itself was cDNA or gDNA.

In the original workflow: Estimated nucleated cell counts came from reference gene primer amplification. Assay used: immunoSEQ multiplex PCR; TCRdb lists only in-frame clones, some missing. For V, J and clone size, that table is used; D and trimming come from the DNA. The table has 70,000 to 100,000 clones, 70% to 90% seen once. The sequence was collected from a woman between 70 and 85 years old with acute or convalescent COVID-19. The specimen was peripheral blood.

The CDR3: CASSLGARNGYTF. The CDR3, as DNA: TGTGCCAGCAGTTTGGGGGCCAGAAATGGCTACACCTTC. The chain employs TRBV12-3 or TRBV12-4 and TRBJ1-2; D perhaps matches TRBD1 (6 bases). V was clipped by 3 bases and J by 6 bases, with 11 bases between them. The CDR3 has 13 amino acids.